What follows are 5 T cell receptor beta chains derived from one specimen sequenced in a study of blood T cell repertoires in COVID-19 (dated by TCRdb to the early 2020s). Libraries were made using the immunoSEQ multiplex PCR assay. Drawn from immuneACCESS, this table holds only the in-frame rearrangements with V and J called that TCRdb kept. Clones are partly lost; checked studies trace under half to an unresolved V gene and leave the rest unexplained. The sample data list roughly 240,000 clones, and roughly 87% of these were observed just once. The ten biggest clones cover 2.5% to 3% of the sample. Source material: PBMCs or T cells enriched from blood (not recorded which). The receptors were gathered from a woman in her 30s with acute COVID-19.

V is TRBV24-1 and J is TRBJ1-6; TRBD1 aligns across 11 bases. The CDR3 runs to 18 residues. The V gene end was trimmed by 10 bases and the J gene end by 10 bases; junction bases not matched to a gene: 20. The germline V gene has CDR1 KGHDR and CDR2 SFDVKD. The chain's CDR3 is CATRVRTGGQRFASPLHF. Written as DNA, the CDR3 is TGTGCCACGCGGGTCCGGACAGGGGGCCAACGATTCGCCTCACCCCTCCACTTT.

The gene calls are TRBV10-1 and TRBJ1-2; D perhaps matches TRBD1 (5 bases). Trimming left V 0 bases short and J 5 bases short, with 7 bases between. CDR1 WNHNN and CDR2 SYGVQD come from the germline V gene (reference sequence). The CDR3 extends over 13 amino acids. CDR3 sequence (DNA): TGCGCCAGCAGTGAGTCGACAGAGTATGGCTACACCTTC. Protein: CASSESTEYGYTF.

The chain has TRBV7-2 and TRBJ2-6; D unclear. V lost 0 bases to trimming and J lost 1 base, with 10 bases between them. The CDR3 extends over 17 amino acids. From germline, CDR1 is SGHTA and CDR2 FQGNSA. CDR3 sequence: CASSLAVASSGANVLTF. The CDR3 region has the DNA TGTGCCAGCAGCTTAGCGGTGGCTAGTTCTGGGGCCAACGTCCTGACTTTC. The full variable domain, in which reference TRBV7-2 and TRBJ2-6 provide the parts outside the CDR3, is GAGVSQSPSNKVTEKGKDVELRCDPISGHTALYWYRQSLGQGLEFLIYFQGNSAPDKSGLPSDRFSAERTGGSVSTLTIQRTQQEDSAVYLCASSLAVASSGANVLTFGAGSRLTVL.

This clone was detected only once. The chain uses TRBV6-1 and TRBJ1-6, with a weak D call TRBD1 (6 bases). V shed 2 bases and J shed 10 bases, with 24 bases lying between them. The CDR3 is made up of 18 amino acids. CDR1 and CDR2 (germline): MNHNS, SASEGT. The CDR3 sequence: CASSERLQGEGVGSPLHF. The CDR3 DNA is TGTGCCAGCAGTGAAAGGCTTCAAGGGGAGGGGGTCGGGTCACCCCTCCACTTT.

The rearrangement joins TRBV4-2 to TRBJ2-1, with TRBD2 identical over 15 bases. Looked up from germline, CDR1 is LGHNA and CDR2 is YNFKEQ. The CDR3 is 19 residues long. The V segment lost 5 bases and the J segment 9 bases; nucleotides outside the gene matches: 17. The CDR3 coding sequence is TGTGCCAGCAGCGAAACCGGGACTAGCGGGGGGAATCCGCGGGTTGAGCAGTTCTTC. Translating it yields CASSETGTSGGNPRVEQFF.